This entry is about one T cell receptor beta chain. As yet, its antigen is unknown. This sample stems from a study of T cell responses to AZD1222 COVID-19 vaccine. Regarding the study as a whole: Two AZD1222 administrations were followed by greater Spike-specific TCR breadth and depth. Clonal diversity may have been underestimated, and the donors were mostly white British, with more females than males. The study identified only six AZD1222 recipients as seropositive at baseline. As reported, nearly half of all spike-specific TCRs target variant regions that are unmutated.

Libraries were prepared by immunoSEQ multiplex PCR; TCRdb keeps only in-frame clonotypes and omits some of them. The sample lists some 120,000 clones, 70% to 90% occurring once. This sample comprised peripheral blood, obtained on day 0 of AZD1222 vaccination. The sequence was collected from an adult in good health.

CDR3 sequence (DNA): TGTGCCAGCAGCTTAGGTGGTAGCGGAGTCGGGGAGCTGTTTTTT. It specifies CASSLGGSGVGELFF. The chain has TRBV7-9 and TRBJ2-2, with a weak D call TRBD2 (6 bases). Between the trimmed V and J ends, which lost 1 base and 7 bases, there was a span of 13 bases. CDR1 SEHNR and CDR2 FQNEAQ come from the germline V gene (reference sequence). The CDR3 contains 15 residues. Full variable domain (rest looked up from reference TRBV7-9 and TRBJ2-2): DTGVSQNPRHKITKRGQNVTFRCDPISEHNRLYWYRQTLGQGPEFLTYFQNEAQLEKSRLLSDRFSAERPKGSFSTLEIQRTEQGDSAMYLCASSLGGSGVGELFFGEGSRLTVL.